Listed below are T cell receptor beta chains from one sample, sequenced in a study of cytomegalovirus exposure and HLA in healthy donors. Libraries were prepared by immunoSEQ multiplex PCR; TCRdb keeps only in-frame clonotypes and omits some of them. There are 100,000 or so clones in the sample; 75% to 90% occur only once, and 3% to 5% lies in the top ten. The sample was PBMCs. These TCRs come from a man aged 25-40 years in good health and CMV-seronegative. Both conserved end residues are part of each CDR3. A D gene is named only where the DNA matches it firmly. Part of the rows lack a size; the others show once, few, many or a class for expanded clones.

d_gene	abundance	v_gene	j_gene	CDR3aa	CDR3nt
.	.	TRBV21-1	TRBJ2-1	CASSKARQQLPLNFYNEQFF	TGTGCCAGCAGCAAAGCTCGGCAGCAACTACCCTTGAATTTCTACAATGAGCAGTTCTTC
.	.	TRBV6-4	TRBJ2-3	CASSANGESTDTQYF	TGTGCCAGCAGTGCAAACGGGGAGTCCACAGATACGCAGTATTTT
TRBD1	once	TRBV15	TRBJ2-2	CATSRQGAGGELFF	TGTGCCACCAGCAGACAGGGGGCCGGGGGGGAGCTGTTTTTT
TRBD2	.	TRBV27	TRBJ2-3	CASSPWGRAFSDTQYF	TGTGCCAGCAGTCCCTGGGGGAGGGCCTTTTCAGATACGCAGTATTTT
TRBD1	.	TRBV5-1	TRBJ1-2	CASSLVVRGTDNYGYTF	TGCGCCAGCAGCTTGGTCGTCAGGGGGACAGATAACTATGGCTACACCTTC
TRBD1	.	TRBV15	TRBJ1-1	CATSPRQIQGGEAFF	TGTGCCACCAGTCCACGCCAAATACAGGGGGGCGAAGCTTTCTTT
.	.	TRBV4-1	TRBJ2-5	CASSQVFYGAQAAETQYF	TGCGCCAGCAGCCAAGTGTTTTATGGGGCCCAGGCCGCAGAGACCCAGTACTTC
TRBD1	once	TRBV7-2	TRBJ1-1	CASSRDRHTEAFF	TGTGCCAGCAGCAGGGACAGACACACTGAAGCTTTCTTT
TRBD2	few	TRBV10-3	TRBJ2-1	CAISESAGVGDEQFF	TGTGCCATCAGTGAGTCAGCGGGAGTGGGCGATGAGCAGTTCTTC
.	.	TRBV4-1	TRBJ1-1	CASSPWVPRTLAAFF	TGCGCCAGCAGCCCTTGGGTCCCTCGAACACTAGCAGCTTTCTTT
TRBD2	.	TRBV9	TRBJ2-4	CASSVEASGGVNIQYF	TGTGCCAGCAGCGTAGAGGCTAGCGGGGGAGTAAACATTCAGTACTTC
TRBD2	.	TRBV6-1	TRBJ2-7	CASSESSGSYYEQYF	TGTGCCAGCAGTGAGTCTAGCGGGAGTTACTACGAGCAGTACTTC
.	.	TRBV28	TRBJ2-5	CASSLQAAGIETQYF	TGTGCCAGCAGTTTACAAGCGGCGGGGATAGAGACCCAGTACTTC
.	.	TRBV6-5	TRBJ1-1	CASSYSGLNTEAFF	TGTGCCAGCAGTTACAGCGGCTTGAACACTGAAGCTTTCTTT
TRBD1	few	TRBV10-3	TRBJ1-2	CAISEDRGNYGYTF	TGTGCCATCAGTGAGGACAGGGGAAACTATGGCTACACCTTC